The 9 T cell receptor beta chains listed next were all sequenced from one sample in a study of T-cell reconstitution after alpha-beta-depleted transplantation in children. Molecular barcoding with unique molecular identifiers was used for the TCRbeta library. One entry per CDR3 protein results from TCRdb running MiXCR on the PCR reads. The sample consists of some 550,000 distinct CDR3 sequences, 23% of them appearing once. This sample comprised PBMCs, mostly from graft donor cells, obtained 360 days after TCRalphabeta/CD19-depleted stem cell transplant. The receptor source for this set is a boy younger than two who had a stem cell transplant for acute myeloid leukemia, so the T cells may come from the graft donor.

This clonotype was counted a few times. The rearrangement joins TRBV20-1 to TRBJ1-1, with D possibly TRBD1 on 6 matching bases. In germline, CDR1 is DFQATT, CDR2 SNEGSKA (reference sequence). The CDR3 length is 15 residues. V gave up 0 bases and J gave up 1 base, with 12 bases separating them. CDR3 coding DNA: TGCAGTGCTAGAGACCTAACAGGGCCGAACACTGAAGCTTTCTTT. It codes for CSARDLTGPNTEAFF.

This clonotype was counted between two and nine times. This chain connects TRBV20-1 to TRBJ1-1; 10 positions match TRBD1. The V segment lost 6 bases and the J segment 3 bases; nucleotides outside the gene matches: 10. This CDR3 is 15 amino acids long. Looked up from germline, CDR1 is DFQATT and CDR2 is SNEGSKA (reference sequence). DNA of the CDR3: TGCAGTGCCCCGGGGATCGGACAGGGGGACACTGAAGCTTTCTTT. The encoded protein is CSAPGIGQGDTEAFF.

This clonotype turned up a few times. The CDR3 bases are TGCGCCAGCAGCCAGGAGGATCTCCGGCCCAATCAGCCCCAGCATTTT. Protein product: CASSQEDLRPNQPQHF. This chain links TRBV4-1 with TRBJ1-5; D unclear. V lost 3 bases and J lost 3, with 15 bases in between. The germline V gene has CDR1 MGHRA and CDR2 YSYEKL. The CDR3 length is 16 residues.

This clonotype came up many times. The chain combines TRBV20-1 with TRBJ1-1; D unclear. The CDR3 is made up of 10 amino acids. The V gene's germline CDR1 is DFQATT and CDR2 SNEGSKA (reference sequence). V was clipped by 6 bases and J by 8 bases, with 10 bases between them. CDR3 loop: CSASHVEAFF. The CDR3 nucleotides are TGCAGTGCCTCGCACGTCGAAGCTTTCTTT.

This clonotype was seen repeatedly, ten times or more. The rearrangement links TRBV7-8 to TRBJ2-5; 11 nucleotides agree with TRBD2. The CDR3 sequence is 15 residues long. The germline V gene has CDR1 SGHVS and CDR2 FQNEAQ. V was clipped by 5 bases and J by 5 bases; unmatched bases: 7. CDR3: CASSPSGGPLETQYF. The DNA of the CDR3 is TGTGCCAGCAGCCCTAGCGGGGGGCCCTTGGAGACCCAGTACTTC. Looking up the rest from reference TRBV7-8 and TRBJ2-5 gives the full variable domain: GAGVSQSPRYKVAKRGQDVALRCDPISGHVSLFWYQQALGQGPEFLTYFQNEAQLDKSGLPSDRFFAERPEGSVSTLKIQRTQQEDSAVYLCASSPSGGPLETQYFGPGTRLLVL.

The rearrangement uses TRBV20-1 and TRBJ2-5; TRBD1 matches at 7 bases. Germline CDR1 is DFQATT and CDR2 is SNEGSKA (reference sequence). CDR3 length: 15 residues. J gave up 1 base and V 3 bases, and 8 bases lay outside the gene matches. The CDR3 is CSARGTVRPQETQYF. CDR3 DNA: TGCAGTGCTAGGGGGACAGTCCGACCCCAAGAGACCCAGTACTTC.

This clonotype was seen more than once but under ten times. CDR3 sequence reads: CASSLENGYNEQFF. Here the CDR3 DNA reads TGCGCCAGCAGCTTGGAGAACGGTTACAATGAGCAGTTCTTC. This chain links TRBV5-1 with TRBJ2-1; D gene ambiguous. This CDR3 contains 14 residues. V was pared by 0 bases and J by 4 bases, with 8 bases between. Germline V CDR1 and CDR2: SGHRS, YFSETQ.

This rearrangement joins TRBV12-3 or TRBV12-4 to TRBJ2-7; D is tentatively TRBD1 or TRBD2 (5 bases each). Between the trimmed V and J ends, which lost 3 bases and 5 bases, there was a span of 14 bases. The CDR3 totals 14 residues. The CDR3 loop is CASSFVGRQNEQYF. For the CDR3, the DNA is TGTGCCAGCAGTTTTGTGGGACGACAGAACGAGCAGTACTTC.

This clonotype came up many times. This chain joins TRBV20-1 and TRBJ2-4, with D hard to call. Germline loops: CDR1 DFQATT, CDR2 SNEGSKA (reference sequence). The CDR3 is made up of 14 amino acids. Trimming stripped 0 bases from V and 6 bases from J, with 12 bases between. The DNA for the CDR3 is TGCAGTGCTAGAGAGCCTAGGTGGAGAAACATTCAGTACTTC. The encoded protein is CSAREPRWRNIQYF.